Given below is one TCR beta chain in context. Profiling relied on immunoSEQ multiplex PCR, and the TCRdb table lists in-frame clones only, not all of them. The repertoire includes tens of thousands of clones, just under 95% of them detected once, and about 4.3% sits in the top ten. The data were taken from a study of cytomegalovirus exposure and HLA in healthy donors. The sequenced material came from PBMCs. The source of this sequence is a young man in good health and CMV-seropositive.

The CDR3 region is CASRPTPGQEGYNEQFF. CDR3 in DNA: TGTGCCAGCAGACCTACTCCGGGACAGGAGGGCTACAATGAGCAGTTCTTC. The chain has TRBV11-3 and TRBJ2-1; 8 bases are shared with TRBD1. CDR1 SGHNT and CDR2 YENEEA come from the germline V gene. The CDR3 runs to 17 residues. V lost 6 bases and J lost 3; bases outside the gene matches: 13.